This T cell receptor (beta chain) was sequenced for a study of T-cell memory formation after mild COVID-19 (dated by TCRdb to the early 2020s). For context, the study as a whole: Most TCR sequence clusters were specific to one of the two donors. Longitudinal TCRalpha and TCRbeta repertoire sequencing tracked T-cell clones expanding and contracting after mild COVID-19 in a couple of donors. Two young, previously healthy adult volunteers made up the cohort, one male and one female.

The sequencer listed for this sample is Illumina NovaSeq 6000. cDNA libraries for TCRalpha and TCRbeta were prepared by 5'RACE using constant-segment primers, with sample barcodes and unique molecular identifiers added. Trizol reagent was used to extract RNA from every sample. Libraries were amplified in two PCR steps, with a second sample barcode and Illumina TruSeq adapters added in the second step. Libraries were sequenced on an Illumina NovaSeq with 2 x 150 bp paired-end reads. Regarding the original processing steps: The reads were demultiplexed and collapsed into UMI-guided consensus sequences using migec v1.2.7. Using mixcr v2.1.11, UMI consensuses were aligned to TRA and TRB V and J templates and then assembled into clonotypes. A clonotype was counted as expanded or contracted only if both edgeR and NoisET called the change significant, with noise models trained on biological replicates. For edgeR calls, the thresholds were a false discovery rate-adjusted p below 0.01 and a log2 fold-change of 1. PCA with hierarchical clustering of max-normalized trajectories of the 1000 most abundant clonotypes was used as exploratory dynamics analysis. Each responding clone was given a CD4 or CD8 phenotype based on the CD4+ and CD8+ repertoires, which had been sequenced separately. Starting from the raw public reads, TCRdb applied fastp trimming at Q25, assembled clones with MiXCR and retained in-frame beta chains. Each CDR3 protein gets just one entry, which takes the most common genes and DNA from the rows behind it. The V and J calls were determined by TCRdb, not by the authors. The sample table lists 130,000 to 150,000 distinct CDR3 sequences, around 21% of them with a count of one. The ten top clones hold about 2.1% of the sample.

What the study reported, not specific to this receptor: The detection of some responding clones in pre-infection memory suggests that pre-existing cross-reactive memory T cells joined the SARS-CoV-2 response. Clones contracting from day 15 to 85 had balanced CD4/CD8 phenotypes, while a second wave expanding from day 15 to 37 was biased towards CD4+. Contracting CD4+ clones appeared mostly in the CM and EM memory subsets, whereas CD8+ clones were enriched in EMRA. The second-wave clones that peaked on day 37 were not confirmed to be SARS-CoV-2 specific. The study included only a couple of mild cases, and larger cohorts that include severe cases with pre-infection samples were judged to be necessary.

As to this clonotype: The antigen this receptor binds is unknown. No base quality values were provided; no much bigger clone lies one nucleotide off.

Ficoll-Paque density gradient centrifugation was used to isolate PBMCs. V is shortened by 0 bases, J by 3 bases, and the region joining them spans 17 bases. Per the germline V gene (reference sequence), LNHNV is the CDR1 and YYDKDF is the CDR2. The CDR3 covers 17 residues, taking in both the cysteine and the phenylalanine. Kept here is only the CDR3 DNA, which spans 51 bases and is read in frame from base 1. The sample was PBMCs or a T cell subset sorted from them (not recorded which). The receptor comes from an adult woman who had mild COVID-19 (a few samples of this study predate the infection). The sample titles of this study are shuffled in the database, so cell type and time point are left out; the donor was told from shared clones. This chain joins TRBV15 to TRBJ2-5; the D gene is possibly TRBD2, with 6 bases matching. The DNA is TGTGCCACCAGCAGAGATTATGGCCGGGGAGGAAAAGAGACCCAGTACTTC. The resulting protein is CATSRDYGRGGKETQYF.